A single sample is the source of the 3 T cell receptor beta chains below, sequenced in a study of identical twins. TCRdb re-called the 5' RACE reads with MiXCR, one entry per CDR3 protein. The sample has about 280,000 distinct CDR3 sequences, approximately 8.5% seen once; the top ten hold approximately 2.1%. These data were likewise used in another study, on yellow fever vaccine responses in identical twins.

The sample consisted of memory (CD45RO+) T cells sorted from blood. Source of these receptors: a woman between 18 and 29 years old in good health.

This clonotype was seen a handful of times. The chain couples TRBV20-1 to TRBJ1-6, with D unclear. CDR3 length: 17 residues. CDR1 and CDR2 (germline): DFQATT, SNEGSKA (reference sequence). Trimming removed 3 bases from V and 0 bases from J, with 15 bases in between. For the CDR3, the DNA is TGCAGTGCTAGTGAGGGTTTGGGTAGCTCCTATAATTCACCCCTCCACTTT. Translating gives CSASEGLGSSYNSPLHF.

A remark on this clonotype: The junction differs from germline at one of its ends, possibly a read error. The chain links TRBV13 to TRBJ2-3, with 10 positions matching TRBD1. There are 14 residues in the CDR3. The V gene's germline CDR1 is PRHDT and CDR2 FYEKMQ (reference sequence). CDR3 loop: CASSFFFRDRGPDF. DNA for the CDR3: TGTGCCAGCAGCTTCTTTTTCCGGGACAGGGGCCCGGACTTT. Based on the CDR3 plus reference TRBV13 and TRBJ2-3, the full variable domain is AAGVIQSPRHLIKEKRETATLKCYPIPRHDTVYWYQQGPGQDPQFLISFYEKMQSDKGSIPDRFSAQQFSDYHSELNMSSLELGDSALYFCASSFFFRDRGPDFGPGTRLTVL.

The CDR3 DNA reads TGTGCCAGCCTTGATCGGGTGAGGGGCTACACCTTC. Its translation: CASLDRVRGYTF. The rearrangement links TRBV28 to TRBJ1-2; D gene unclear. The CDR3 loop spans 12 amino acids. Germline lookup yields CDR1 MDHEN and CDR2 SYDVKM. Trimming took 8 bases from V and 8 from J, leaving 15 bases between them.